These 24 T cell receptor beta chains were sequenced from one sample in a study of T cell responses to AZD1222 COVID-19 vaccine (dated by TCRdb to the early 2020s). The time point label on this specimen signifies: about 28 days (+/-7) after the second vaccine dose. The treatment or condition label of this sample denotes: meningococcal conjugate vaccine given as trial control. The receptor library was made with the immunoSEQ multiplex PCR assay. TCRdb took over this immuneACCESS table, retaining in-frame rearrangements with V and J assigned. Such tables are incomplete; in checked studies, under half of the missing clones stem from an unresolved V gene, and the remainder is unexplained. The sample profile shows around 130,000 clones; roughly nine tenths of them were found once. Of the sample, around 7.6% falls within the top ten clones. Here the sequenced sample was peripheral blood, taken 28 days after the second dose of the MenACWY control vaccine. The receptors shown here come from an adult who received the MenACWY meningococcal vaccine as a control.

The V gene is TRBV7-2, the J gene TRBJ2-1, with TRBD1 matching over 7 bases. The germline V gene has CDR1 SGHTA and CDR2 FQGNSA. The trim removed 7 bases at V and 7 bases at J, leaving 10 bases unmatched. The CDR3 is made up of 14 amino acids. The CDR3 sequence: CASTQPTGKNEQFF. The CDR3, as DNA: TGTGCCAGCACCCAACCGACAGGGAAGAATGAGCAGTTCTTC.

The chain combines TRBV5-4 with TRBJ2-3, with 7 positions matching TRBD2. Looked up from germline, CDR1 is SGHNT and CDR2 is YYREEE (reference sequence). The CDR3 is 14 residues long. V dropped 4 bases and J dropped 2; count of bases not matched to a gene: 4. The CDR3 protein is CASSSGTHTDTQYF. In DNA, the CDR3 is TGTGCCAGCAGCAGCGGGACTCACACAGATACGCAGTATTTT.

The chain carries TRBV5-6 and TRBJ2-5; D tentatively fits TRBD1 or TRBD2 (6 bases each). The germline V and J ends were trimmed by 4 bases and 5 bases, with 18 bases remaining between them. Germline V gene sequence: CDR1 SGHDT, CDR2 YYEEEE. The CDR3 extends over 15 amino acids. The CDR3 DNA reads TGTGCCAGCAGCGGGATACAGGGCCGGGAGGAGACCCAGTACTTC. Protein sequence: CASSGIQGREETQYF.

The rearrangement joins TRBV19 to TRBJ2-5; D gene uncertain. The germline gives CDR1 LNHDA, CDR2 SQIVND (reference sequence). Trimming took 1 base from V and 12 from J, leaving 12 bases between them. CDR3 length equals 12 residues. The CDR3 nucleotides are TGTGCCAGTAGTATAGGGTCGGACGGAAAGTACTTC. This translates into CASSIGSDGKYF.

The CDR3 coding sequence is TGTGCCAGTAGTCCTTCTGGACAGCACAATGAGCAGTTCTTC. Translating it yields CASSPSGQHNEQFF. V and J are TRBV19 and TRBJ2-1; D is perhaps TRBD1 (6 bases). Germline lookup yields CDR1 LNHDA and CDR2 SQIVND (reference sequence). The V and J ends lost 5 bases and 5 bases respectively, with 13 bases between them. The CDR3 is made up of 14 amino acids.

The rearrangement links TRBV27 to TRBJ2-5, with 13 positions matching TRBD2. Losses at the gene ends were 1 base for V and 3 bases for J; bases not matched to a gene: 8. This CDR3 has 18 amino acids. Looked up from germline, CDR1 is MNHEY and CDR2 is SMNVEV (reference sequence). This chain's CDR3 is CASSLYPGLAGLKETQYF. The CDR3 nucleotides are TGTGCCAGCAGTTTATACCCGGGACTAGCGGGGTTGAAAGAGACCCAGTACTTC.

The rearrangement links TRBV3-1 (or the pseudogene TRBV3-2) to TRBJ2-5; D gene ambiguous. Trimming stripped 1 base from V and 6 bases from J, with 12 bases between. The CDR3 spans 14 residues. The germline V gene has CDR1 LGHDT and CDR2 YNNKEL (reference sequence). The CDR3 DNA reads as TGTGCCAGCAGCCAAGTTCAGGAAGGCAAGACCCAGTACTTC. This encodes CASSQVQEGKTQYF.

The chain joins TRBV9 to TRBJ2-3; perhaps TRBD2 as D (5 bases). V gave up 0 bases and J gave up 4 bases, with 12 bases separating them. CDR1 and CDR2 (germline): SGDLS, YYNGEE. CDR3 length: 15 residues. The CDR3 region is CASSVAPGRADTQYF. The CDR3 coding sequence is TGTGCCAGCAGCGTAGCCCCCGGGCGGGCAGATACGCAGTATTTT.

The chain joins TRBV7-6 to TRBJ2-3; D is perhaps TRBD2 (5 bases). The CDR3 is 14 amino acids. V gave up 6 bases and J gave up 1 base, with 11 bases separating them. CDR1 and CDR2 (germline): SGHVS, FNYEAQ. The CDR3 protein is CASRPPGGTDTQYF. The CDR3 DNA reads TGTGCCAGCAGACCACCCGGGGGCACAGATACGCAGTATTTT. The entire variable domain, with the rest obtained from reference TRBV7-6 and TRBJ2-3, is as follows: GAGVSQSPRYKVTKRGQDVALRCDPISGHVSLYWYRQALGQGPEFLTYFNYEAQQDKSGLPNDRFSAERPEGSISTLTIQRTEQRDSAMYRCASRPPGGTDTQYFGPGTRLTVL.

The chain carries TRBV6-5 and TRBJ1-4; D may be TRBD1 (6 bases). Germline CDR1 is MNHEY and CDR2 is SVGAGI. Between the trimmed V and J ends, which lost 6 bases and 3 bases, there was a span of 11 bases. This CDR3 is built from 14 residues. The CDR3 nucleotides read TGTGCCAGCAGCACAGGGTGGGCTAATGAAAAACTGTTTTTT. Translation gives CASSTGWANEKLFF.

The CDR3 sequence is CASGQGWEQYF. The CDR3 DNA reads as TGTGCTAGTGGGCAGGGTTGGGAGCAGTACTTC. The V and J genes are TRBV12-5 and TRBJ2-7; maybe TRBD1 (5 bases). Germline CDR1 and CDR2: LGHNT and FRNRAP. The CDR3 has 11 amino acids. The V gene lost 6 bases and the J gene lost 7 bases, with 10 bases spanning the gap. Looking up the rest from reference TRBV12-5 and TRBJ2-7 gives the full variable domain: DARVTQTPRHKVTEMGQEVTMRCQPILGHNTVFWYRQTMMQGLELLAYFRNRAPLDDSGMPKDRFSAEMPDATLATLKIQPSEPRDSAVYFCASGQGWEQYFGPGTRLTVT.

The DNA for the CDR3 is TGCAGTGCTAGTAGAGCGGGGAATGAGCAGTTCTTC. This encodes CSASRAGNEQFF. This chain links TRBV20-1 with TRBJ2-1, with 7 bases matching TRBD2. The germline CDR1 and CDR2 sequences are DFQATT and SNEGSKA (reference sequence). J was trimmed by 7 bases and V by 3 bases; bases with no gene match: 3. CDR3 length equals 12 residues.

The chain employs TRBV19 and TRBJ1-5, with 7 bases aligning to TRBD1. Germline assignment: CDR1 LNHDA and CDR2 SQIVND (reference sequence). V shed 7 bases, J shed 7 bases, and the junction held 7 bases outside the gene matches. The CDR3 spans 13 residues. The CDR3 here is CASNPTGWQPQHF. CDR3 nucleotides: TGTGCCAGTAACCCGACAGGGTGGCAGCCCCAGCATTTT.

This CDR3 is CASSEDRGQGADGNTIYF. The DNA of the CDR3 is TGTGCCAGCAGTGAAGATAGGGGACAGGGGGCCGATGGAAACACCATATATTTT. This sequence joins TRBV2 and TRBJ1-3, with 12 bases lining up with TRBD1. With 1 base clipped from V and 3 bases from J, the junction kept 7 bases outside the gene matches. CDR1 and CDR2 (germline): SNHLY, FYNNEI. The CDR3 sequence is 18 residues long.

V and J are TRBV12-3 or TRBV12-4 and TRBJ1-2; no reliable D call. Trimming took off 7 bases at V and 1 base at J, with 7 bases between the two ends. CDR3 size: 12 residues. The CDR3, as DNA: TGTGCCAGCAAGAAGGATAACTATGGCTACACCTTC. As protein: CASKKDNYGYTF.

The chain joins TRBV5-1 to TRBJ1-1, with unresolved D. V lost 0 bases to trimming and J lost 0 bases, with 9 bases between them. The CDR3 loop spans 15 amino acids. Germline-derived CDR1 and CDR2 are SGHRS and YFSETQ. CDR3 sequence (DNA): TGCGCCAGCAGCTTGGGACGTAAGGTGAACACTGAAGCTTTCTTT. Translated: CASSLGRKVNTEAFF. The whole variable domain, filled in from reference TRBV5-1 and TRBJ1-1, reads KAGVTQTPRYLIKTRGQQVTLSCSPISGHRSVSWYQQTPGQGLQFLFEYFSETQRNKGNFPGRFSGRQFSNSRSEMNVSTLELGDSALYLCASSLGRKVNTEAFFGQGTRLTVV.

The J gene is TRBJ2-2, the V gene TRBV28; no clear D gene. This CDR3 has 14 residues. V lost 5 bases, J lost 1 base, and 8 bases lay in between. Germline V CDR1 and CDR2: MDHEN, SYDVKM. CDR3 DNA: TGTGCCAGCAGTCCCTCCAAGAACACCGGGGAGCTGTTTTTT. Its translation is CASSPSKNTGELFF.

This chain joins TRBV9 and TRBJ1-4; TRBD1 matches 8 bases. Germline loops: CDR1 SGDLS, CDR2 YYNGEE. The CDR3 spans 15 residues. V was clipped by 4 bases and J by 6 bases; unmatched bases: 8. As DNA, the CDR3 is TGTGCCAGCAGCTTCGGTGGGACAGGCGATGAAAAACTGTTTTTT. Its protein product is CASSFGGTGDEKLFF. The variable domain in full, completed from reference TRBV9 and TRBJ1-4, reads DSGVTQTPKHLITATGQRVTLRCSPRSGDLSVYWYQQSLDQGLQFLIQYYNGEERAKGNILERFSAQQFPDLHSELNLSSLELGDSALYFCASSFGGTGDEKLFFGSGTQLSVL.

The chain carries TRBV19 and TRBJ2-3, with D unclear. Germline loops: CDR1 LNHDA, CDR2 SQIVND (reference sequence). The CDR3 is 12 amino acids. The ends were cut back, 8 bases at V and 5 bases at J, with 11 bases in the middle. CDR3 bases: TGTGCCAGTTCGGCTTTTCGAGATACGCAGTATTTT. Protein sequence: CASSAFRDTQYF.

The chain is built from TRBV27 and TRBJ2-3, with 7 bases matching TRBD2. CDR3 length equals 13 residues. V was pared by 7 bases and J by 6 bases, with 7 bases of the junction left unmatched. Germline-derived CDR1 and CDR2 are MNHEY and SMNVEV (reference sequence). CDR3 in amino acids: CASTSWGGDTQYF. CDR3 DNA: TGTGCCAGCACCTCCTGGGGGGGGGATACGCAGTATTTT.

This chain connects TRBV19 to TRBJ2-5; D is unresolved. CDR1 and CDR2 (germline): LNHDA, SQIVND (reference sequence). The CDR3 sequence is 13 residues long. V was shortened by 3 bases and J by 4 bases, with 9 bases between the two germline ends. In DNA, the CDR3 is TGTGCCAGTAGTATCTTCCCAGCAGAGACCCAGTACTTC. This encodes CASSIFPAETQYF.

This chain connects TRBV6-5 to TRBJ1-2; D may be TRBD1 (5 bases). Germline V CDR1 and CDR2: MNHEY, SVGAGI. CDR3 length: 12 residues. Trimming stripped 4 bases from V and 7 bases from J, with 10 bases between. The chain's CDR3 is CASSSGPFGYTF. The CDR3 nucleotides read TGTGCCAGCAGTTCAGGGCCTTTTGGCTACACCTTC.

The chain combines TRBV3-1 (or the pseudogene TRBV3-2) with TRBJ1-3; D perhaps matches TRBD1 (5 bases). V was shortened by 0 bases and J by 1 base, with 13 bases between the two germline ends. This CDR3 has 17 residues. Germline CDR1 is LGHDT and CDR2 is YNNKEL (reference sequence). DNA for the CDR3: TGTGCCAGCAGCCAAGATACGTCAGGGTTTTCTGGAAACACCATATATTTT. Translation gives CASSQDTSGFSGNTIYF.

This clone was observed once. J is TRBJ1-2 and V is TRBV30; the D gene is possibly TRBD1 (5 bases). The CDR3 runs to 13 residues. Between the trimmed V and J ends, which lost 4 bases and 0 bases, there was a span of 9 bases. Germline CDR1 GTSNPN, CDR2 SVGIG (reference sequence). As DNA, the CDR3 is TGTGCCTGGAACACGGACACTAACTATGGCTACACCTTC. Protein: CAWNTDTNYGYTF.